These 24 T cell receptor beta chains originate from one sample sequenced in a study of blood T cells in healthy people across ages. Sample-barcoded 5' priming and a J-beta primer mix drove a second PCR of about 7 to 12 cycles. TCRdb re-called the 5' RACE reads through MiXCR, storing one row per CDR3 protein. The data hold about 730,000 distinct CDR3 sequences, with 40% to 45% observed a single time. The sample consisted of blood. Source of these receptors: a woman in her sixties or seventies in good health.

This clonotype was picked up many times. The chain combines TRBV25-1 with TRBJ2-5; no definite D call. Germline CDR1 and CDR2: MGHDK and SYGVNS. The CDR3 sequence is 12 residues long. V was trimmed by 4 bases and J by 5 bases, leaving 8 bases between them. The CDR3 coding sequence is TGTGCCAGCAGTGGTAACTGGGAGACCCAGTACTTC. Translated, it gives CASSGNWETQYF.

This clonotype was seen a handful of times. The J gene is TRBJ2-3, the V gene TRBV3-1, with TRBD2 identical over 7 bases. The V gene's germline CDR1 is LGHDT and CDR2 YNNKEL (reference sequence). The CDR3 is made up of 15 amino acids. Trimming at V came to 4 bases and at J to 3 bases, leaving 7 bases not matched to a gene. The CDR3 sequence: CASSPRGTLTDTQYF. CDR3 bases: TGTGCCAGCAGCCCGCGGGGGACCTTGACAGATACGCAGTATTTT.

This clonotype was detected a few times. The V call is TRBV20-1, the J call TRBJ2-3; tentative D call: TRBD2 (6 bases). This CDR3 comprises 15 residues. Trimming shortened V by 6 bases and J by 0 bases, and 16 bases separated the two germline ends. Germline CDR1 and CDR2: DFQATT and SNEGSKA (reference sequence). CDR3: CSAIRGVHSTDTQYF. Written as DNA, the CDR3 is TGCAGTGCCATACGCGGGGTCCATAGCACAGATACGCAGTATTTT.

The chain has TRBV5-1 and TRBJ2-5, with TRBD2 identical over 10 bases. Losses at the gene ends were 0 bases for V and 11 bases for J; bases not matched to a gene: 13. This CDR3 has 16 amino acids. Germline V gives CDR1 SGHRS, CDR2 YFSETQ. The CDR3 here is CASSLGGTSVYNVQYF. The CDR3 region has the DNA TGCGCCAGCAGCTTGGGCGGGACTAGCGTTTACAATGTGCAGTACTTC.

This clonotype occurred a few times. The chain employs TRBV3-1 and TRBJ2-7; TRBD2 matches at 11 bases. The CDR3 has 17 residues. CDR1 is LGHDT, CDR2 YNNKEL, per germline (reference sequence). With 0 bases clipped from V and 0 bases from J, the junction kept 4 bases outside the gene matches. The DNA for the CDR3 is TGTGCCAGCAGCCAAGAGACTAGCGGGATTCCCTCCTACGAGCAGTACTTC. Protein product: CASSQETSGIPSYEQYF.

This clonotype occurred a few times. The gene calls are TRBV4-3 and TRBJ1-2; 8 positions agree with TRBD1. The J segment lost 5 bases and the V segment lost 0 bases, leaving 8 bases of the junction unmatched. This CDR3 spans 16 amino acids. Germline CDR1 reads LGHNA; CDR2 reads YSLEER. The CDR3 coding sequence is TGCGCCAGCAGCCAAGATCTTGCCAGGGGGCAATATGGCTACACCTTC. Protein product: CASSQDLARGQYGYTF.

This clonotype has a handful of counts. The rearrangement links TRBV5-6 to TRBJ2-5; D gene unclear. The CDR3 length is 15 residues. V gave up 4 bases and J gave up 1 base, with 14 bases separating them. Germline CDR1 SGHDT, CDR2 YYEEEE. As DNA, the CDR3 is TGTGCCAGCAGCCCATCGGCTACGGCCCAAGAGACCCAGTACTTC. It specifies CASSPSATAQETQYF.

There are a few counts of this clonotype. V usage is TRBV29-1 and J usage is TRBJ2-3; D gene unclear. The CDR3 length is 14 residues. Looked up from germline, CDR1 is SQVTM and CDR2 is ANQGSEA. V lost 4 bases, J lost 0 bases, and 11 bases lay in between. Here the CDR3 DNA reads TGCAGCGTTGCAGAGATCTCTAGCACAGATACGCAGTATTTT. This gives the protein CSVAEISSTDTQYF.

In this sample, this clonotype turned up many times. The rearrangement uses TRBV20-1 and TRBJ2-1; 10 positions match TRBD1. V shed 6 bases, J shed 3 bases, and the junction held 2 bases outside the gene matches. CDR3 length: 13 amino acids. Germline assignment: CDR1 DFQATT and CDR2 SNEGSKA (reference sequence). The CDR3: CSARDRGYNEQFF. The CDR3 DNA reads as TGCAGTGCCCGGGACAGGGGCTACAATGAGCAGTTCTTC.

Note on this clonotype: Possible read error: a much larger clone is one base away. The V and J genes are TRBV12-3 or TRBV12-4 and TRBJ2-4, with TRBD1 matching 7 bases. Trimming removed 3 bases from V and 4 bases from J; junction bases left unmatched: 3. This CDR3 contains 14 residues. This CDR3 reads CASSFSGQKNIQYF. The CDR3 DNA reads as TGTGCCAGCAGTTTCTCGGGACAGAAAAACATTCAGTACTTC.

This clonotype appeared a few times. The chain is built from TRBV27 and TRBJ2-7; D unresolved. The CDR3 spans 15 residues. The V gene lost 2 bases and the J gene lost 2 bases, with 13 bases spanning the gap. Germline lookup yields CDR1 MNHEY and CDR2 SMNVEV (reference sequence). The chain's CDR3 is CASSLKHPNTYEQYF. The CDR3 DNA sequence: TGTGCCAGCAGTTTAAAGCACCCGAATACCTACGAGCAGTACTTC.

V usage is TRBV7-2 and J usage is TRBJ2-1, with D perhaps TRBD1 or TRBD2 (5 bases each). The J call may be incorrect, as the DNA end agrees better with TRBJ2-7. The CDR3 length is 15 residues. Germline values: CDR1 SGHTA, CDR2 FQGNSA. The CDR3 DNA reads as TGTGCCAGCAGCTCCCCCTTGAGGGGATACAATGAGCAGTACTTC. Encoded protein: CASSSPLRGYNEQYF.

This sequence joins TRBV21-1 and TRBJ1-5. TRBV21-1 is reported as a pseudogene. This CDR3 contains 14 residues. CDR3 in amino acids: CASKELYSNQPQHF. CDR3 coding DNA: TGTGCCAGCAAGGAGCTTTATAGCAATCAGCCCCAGCATTTT.

The V and J genes are TRBV29-1 and TRBJ2-7, with D perhaps TRBD1 (6 bases). Trimming took off 4 bases at V and 1 base at J, with 32 bases between the two ends. Germline V gives CDR1 SQVTM, CDR2 ANQGSEA. The CDR3 consists of 20 residues. The CDR3 DNA is TGCAGCGTTGTAGGGGTAGGGGGAATGGGCCTACTCGACAAGTCCTACGAGCAGTACTTC. Translating it yields CSVVGVGGMGLLDKSYEQYF.

The chain recombines TRBV21-1 with TRBJ2-7; no check of the table's D call, TRBD1, against the DNA was made. TRBV21-1 is described as a pseudogene. CDR3 length: 15 residues. The CDR3 spells CASSANIPGNYEQYF. The CDR3 nucleotides read TGTGCCAGCAGCGCCAATATCCCAGGGAACTACGAGCAGTACTTC.

The chain couples TRBV3-1 to TRBJ2-7, with a possible D match to TRBD1 (7 bases). Trimming removed 1 base from V and 2 bases from J, with 12 bases in between. This CDR3 is built from 15 residues. CDR1 is LGHDT, CDR2 YNNKEL, per germline (reference sequence). The CDR3 loop is CASSQAQGGAYEQYF. The CDR3 DNA sequence: TGTGCCAGCAGCCAAGCGCAGGGGGGTGCCTACGAGCAGTACTTC.

The V call is TRBV20-1, the J call TRBJ1-5, with D possibly TRBD1 on 5 matching bases. Trimming removed 3 bases from V and 1 base from J, with 19 bases in between. In germline, CDR1 is DFQATT, CDR2 SNEGSKA (reference sequence). CDR3 length: 17 amino acids. The CDR3, as DNA: TGCAGTGCTAGTTTAAATCTGGGACTGGCGAGCAATCAGCCCCAGCATTTT. Its protein product is CSASLNLGLASNQPQHF.

The sample holds a few counts of this clonotype. The V gene is TRBV20-1, the J gene TRBJ2-3, with D perhaps being TRBD1 or TRBD2 (6 bases each). The CDR3 is 16 amino acids. The germline V and J ends were trimmed by 6 bases and 2 bases, with 21 bases remaining between them. CDR1 DFQATT and CDR2 SNEGSKA come from the germline V gene (reference sequence). The CDR3 DNA reads as TGCAGTGCATTGGACAGCAGACAACTAGCCACAGATACGCAGTATTTT. It encodes CSALDSRQLATDTQYF.

The chain links TRBV27 to TRBJ2-2, with no clear D. The CDR3 totals 16 residues. Per the germline V gene, CDR1 is MNHEY and CDR2 is SMNVEV (reference sequence). The ends were cut back, 10 bases at V and 0 bases at J, with 18 bases in the middle. The CDR3 coding sequence is TGTGCCACCCGGCAGTTAGGGAACGCGAACACCGGGGAGCTGTTTTTT. Translating gives CATRQLGNANTGELFF.

This clonotype has more than one count but fewer than ten. V is TRBV6-2 or TRBV6-3 and J is TRBJ2-3; D may be TRBD2 (5 bases). With 4 bases removed from V and 5 bases from J, the gap between germline ends came to 16 bases. The CDR3 has 15 residues. The V gene's germline CDR1 is MNHEY and CDR2 SVGEGT. The CDR3: CASSSALVEGDTQYF. Written as DNA, the CDR3 is TGTGCCAGCAGTTCCGCATTGGTAGAGGGAGATACGCAGTATTTT.

V and J are TRBV2 and TRBJ2-7; 10 nucleotides agree with TRBD1. Germline CDR1 reads SNHLY; CDR2 reads FYNNEI. V gave up 4 bases and J gave up 0 bases; unmatched junction bases: 3. The CDR3 is 15 residues long. The CDR3 nucleotides read TGTGCCAGCAGTGGACAGGGGGCGAGCTCCTACGAGCAGTACTTC. Protein sequence: CASSGQGASSYEQYF.

A few counts support this clonotype. Possible read error: a much larger clone is one base away. The chain employs TRBV7-9 and TRBJ2-5, with 7 bases identical to TRBD1. The CDR3 runs 13 residues. From germline, CDR1 is SEHNR and CDR2 FQNEAQ (reference sequence). V shed 10 bases, J shed 11 bases, and the junction held 16 bases outside the gene matches. CDR3 coding DNA: TGTGCCACCAAAATAGGGGGCAACAATGAGCAGTACTTC. It specifies CATKIGGNNEQYF.

This sequence joins TRBV4-3 and TRBJ1-6; D is possibly TRBD1 (5 bases). The CDR3 is 16 amino acids. Between the trimmed V and J ends, which lost 0 bases and 9 bases, there was a span of 15 bases. In germline, CDR1 is LGHNA, CDR2 YSLEER. CDR3 protein: CASSQDEGTASSPLHF. The CDR3 DNA sequence: TGCGCCAGCAGCCAAGATGAAGGGACGGCCTCTTCACCCCTCCACTTT.

The genes are TRBV29-1 and TRBJ2-3, with D hard to call. CDR3 size: 11 residues. With 5 bases removed from V and 4 bases from J, the gap between germline ends came to 7 bases. In germline, CDR1 is SQVTM, CDR2 ANQGSEA. This CDR3 is CSVRNADTQYF. In DNA form, the CDR3 reads TGCAGCGTTCGCAACGCAGATACGCAGTATTTT.